This T cell receptor (beta chain) was obtained from a study of CD8+ T cells in alopecia areata. Study overall: Affected scalp percentage set treated patients' severity scores. Whole-study findings and limits: With tofacitinib ongoing, many expanded lesional clones persisted in both scalp and blood. Links between baseline CD8+ expansion and response need larger treated cohorts.

Reverse transcription of extracted RNA yielded cDNA, which provided the sequencing template. Here immunoSEQ multiplex PCR was the method, and the copy in TCRdb shows in-frame clones only, minus some. The table has more than 200,000 clones, 40% to 45% seen once. The CDR3 runs 14 residues. Germline CDR1 is SQVTM and CDR2 is ANQGSEA. Deletions cut 7 bases from V and 2 bases from J, with 14 bases between. This clone was picked up many times. Its antigen remains unknown. Treatment indicated: oral pan-JAK inhibitor, 5-10 mg twice daily. This chain links TRBV29-1 with TRBJ2-2; no reliable D call. The receptor was derived from a human donor with alopecia areata. Source: CD4+ T cells sorted from blood, taken at approximately week 36, from a patient treated with tofacitinib. The CDR3: CSAAPWENTGELFF. The CDR3 nucleotides read TGCAGCGCAGCGCCATGGGAAAACACCGGGGAGCTGTTTTTT.